This passage covers 21 T cell receptor beta chains from one sample sequenced in a study of blood T cell repertoires in COVID-19 (dated by TCRdb to the early 2020s). Preparation of the library involved the immunoSEQ multiplex PCR assay. Not all clones reach the TCRdb copy of this immuneACCESS table, which keeps in-frame sequences only. Checked studies attribute under half of the gap to unresolved V genes and leave the rest unexplained. Across this sample there are a few hundred thousand clones, with about 90% seen only once. Of the sample, around 4.5% is held by the ten largest clones. The source material was PBMCs or T cells enriched from blood (not recorded which). These TCRs come from a woman aged 18-30 years with acute COVID-19.

The V gene is TRBV28, the J gene TRBJ1-5, with D perhaps matching TRBD1 (6 bases). Trimming removed 5 bases at V and 5 bases at J, with 13 bases between. The CDR3 contains 14 residues. Germline V gene sequence: CDR1 MDHEN, CDR2 SYDVKM. CDR3: CASSPGTFYQPQHF. The CDR3 DNA reads TGTGCCAGCAGTCCCGGGACATTTTATCAGCCCCAGCATTTT. The whole variable domain, filled in from reference TRBV28 and TRBJ1-5, reads DVKVTQSSRYLVKRTGEKVFLECVQDMDHENMFWYRQDPGLGLRLIYFSYDVKMKEKGDIPEGYSVSREKKERFSLILESASTNQTSMYLCASSPGTFYQPQHFGDGTRLSIL.

A word on this clone: A junction end diverges from the germline sequence, so it may reflect a read error. V is TRBV6-1 and J is TRBJ1-6; D gene unclear. This CDR3 has 17 residues. Germline CDR1 and CDR2: MNHNS and SASEGT. The CDR3 region has the DNA TGTGCCAGCAGAGAAGTGTGGGCGAGCTCCTATAATTCACCCCTCCACTTT. This translates into CASREVWASSYNSPLHF.

The CDR3 protein is CASRVRDSSYNEQFF. The CDR3 DNA is TGTGCCAGCAGGGTCCGGGACAGTTCCTACAATGAGCAGTTCTTC. The rearrangement uses TRBV6-5 and TRBJ2-1, with TRBD1 matching 7 bases. Trimming removed 6 bases from V and 1 base from J; junction bases left unmatched: 6. This CDR3 is built from 15 residues. The germline V gene has CDR1 MNHEY and CDR2 SVGAGI.

The CDR3 bases are TGTGCCAGCAGTTTCGGACAGGGGGAAGCTTTCTTT. Translating gives CASSFGQGEAFF. The gene calls are TRBV6-5 and TRBJ1-1; 9 bases are a match to TRBD1. CDR1 MNHEY and CDR2 SVGAGI come from the germline V gene. Germline trimming cut 4 bases from V and 8 bases from J; bases unmatched to any gene: 2. This CDR3 has 12 residues.

The gene calls are TRBV9 and TRBJ2-5; 7 bases fit TRBD1. Germline CDR1 reads SGDLS; CDR2 reads YYNGEE. CDR3 length equals 16 residues. Germline trimming cut 1 base from V and 2 bases from J; bases unmatched to any gene: 8. The chain's CDR3 is CASSVQGVDPQETQYF. The CDR3 DNA sequence: TGTGCCAGCAGCGTACAGGGGGTCGACCCACAAGAGACCCAGTACTTC.

Only one count was recorded for this clone. The V and J genes are TRBV5-8 and TRBJ1-1; D is undetermined. CDR1 SGHTS and CDR2 YDEGEE come from the germline V gene. The V gene lost 1 base and the J gene lost 0 bases, with 10 bases spanning the gap. CDR3 length equals 15 residues. CDR3 sequence: CASSLLPAVNTEAFF. For the CDR3, the DNA is TGTGCCAGCAGCTTGCTCCCGGCGGTGAACACTGAAGCTTTCTTT. The full variable domain, its missing parts supplied by reference TRBV5-8 and TRBJ1-1, is EAGVTQSPTHLIKTRGQQATLRCSPISGHTSVYWYQQALGLGLQFLLWYDEGEERNRGNFPPRFSGRQFPNYSSELNVNALELEDSALYLCASSLLPAVNTEAFFGQGTRLTVV.

V usage is TRBV10-3 and J usage is TRBJ2-7; maybe TRBD1 (5 bases). Germline lookup yields CDR1 ENHRY and CDR2 SYGVKD. V was pared by 7 bases and J by 2 bases, with 18 bases between. This CDR3 is built from 15 residues. The CDR3 is CAITDSTVTPYEQYF. In DNA, the CDR3 is TGTGCCATCACCGACAGTACCGTCACCCCCTACGAGCAGTACTTC.

V is TRBV21-1 and J is TRBJ2-1; the table's D call of TRBD2 was not tested on the DNA. TRBV21-1 is recorded as a pseudogene. The CDR3 has 14 residues. The CDR3 DNA is TGTGCCAGCAGCAAAGAGGGACTCGACAATGAGCAGTTCTTC. Its protein product is CASSKEGLDNEQFF.

J is TRBJ1-4 and V is TRBV5-1, with 12 bases matching TRBD1. Germline values: CDR1 SGHRS, CDR2 YFSETQ. This CDR3 has 20 amino acids. The V and J ends lost 0 bases and 0 bases, in that order; junction bases with no gene match: 9. DNA of the CDR3: TGCGCCAGCAGCTTGGTTGGGACAGGGGGCAGCGGGGCAACTAATGAAAAACTGTTTTTT. Translating gives CASSLVGTGGSGATNEKLFF.

J is TRBJ2-3 and V is TRBV19; TRBD2 aligns across 14 bases. CDR1 is LNHDA, CDR2 SQIVND, per germline (reference sequence). With V trimmed by 5 bases and J by 6 bases, 7 bases remained unmatched. This CDR3 comprises 16 residues. The CDR3 loop reads CASSPGLAGGVDTQYF. The DNA of the CDR3 is TGTGCCAGTAGTCCCGGACTAGCGGGAGGTGTGGATACGCAGTATTTT.

This rearrangement joins TRBV27 to TRBJ1-1; 10 nucleotides align to TRBD1. Trimming removed 5 bases from V and 6 bases from J; junction bases left unmatched: 18. Germline V gives CDR1 MNHEY, CDR2 SMNVEV (reference sequence). This CDR3 has 18 amino acids. The CDR3 region has the DNA TGTGCCAGCAGTATATTACCGGGACAGGGGCTCCTGGGGCCTGAAGCTTTCTTT. Amino acids: CASSILPGQGLLGPEAFF.

This chain connects TRBV19 to TRBJ1-2; weak D call: TRBD1 (6 bases). The V end lost 2 bases, the J end lost 4 bases, and 14 bases lay between the germline ends. The germline CDR1 and CDR2 sequences are LNHDA and SQIVND (reference sequence). The CDR3 runs to 15 residues. In nucleotides, the CDR3 is TGTGCCAGTAGTATATGGGGGGGCGCGGGCTATGGCTACACCTTC. It codes for CASSIWGGAGYGYTF.

The chain links TRBV18 to TRBJ2-1; 9 nucleotides align to TRBD2. Germline V CDR1 and CDR2: KGHSH, LQKENI. CDR3 length: 16 residues. The V segment lost 3 bases and the J segment 4 bases; nucleotides outside the gene matches: 7. The DNA for the CDR3 is TGTGCCAGCTCACCGATAGCGGGAGTCCGGTACAATGAGCAGTTCTTC. Protein sequence: CASSPIAGVRYNEQFF.

This clone was found a few times. The chain links TRBV28 to TRBJ2-5, with 11 positions matching TRBD1. From germline, CDR1 is MDHEN and CDR2 SYDVKM. Losses at the gene ends were 4 bases for V and 5 bases for J; bases not matched to a gene: 3. The CDR3 is 14 amino acids. The DNA of the CDR3 is TGTGCCAGCAGTTGGACAGGGGGCGCGGAGACCCAGTACTTC. As protein: CASSWTGGAETQYF.

The chain combines TRBV12-3 or TRBV12-4 with TRBJ2-1; D is ambiguous. The V gene lost 3 bases and the J gene lost 4 bases, with 7 bases spanning the gap. The CDR3 is 13 amino acids. CDR3 loop: CASSLASYNEQFF. CDR3 bases: TGTGCCAGCAGTTTGGCCTCTTACAATGAGCAGTTCTTC.

This clone came up once. The genes are TRBV6-5 and TRBJ2-7, with D hard to call. The CDR3 totals 13 residues. The V end lost 6 bases, the J end lost 3 bases, and 12 bases lay between the germline ends. The germline CDR1 and CDR2 sequences are MNHEY and SVGAGI. CDR3 in DNA: TGTGCCAGCAGCCACGAGGCAATCTACGAGCAGTACTTC. This translates into CASSHEAIYEQYF.

The J gene is TRBJ2-1, the V gene TRBV5-1, with 8 nucleotides matching TRBD2. The length of the CDR3 is 14 residues. Germline loops: CDR1 SGHRS, CDR2 YFSETQ. V was clipped by 7 bases and J by 7 bases; unmatched bases: 10. CDR3 DNA: TGCGCCAGCGCGGTGGCTAGCGGGCGGAATGAGCAGTTCTTC. It encodes CASAVASGRNEQFF.

This rearrangement joins TRBV7-9 to TRBJ1-4; TRBD1 matches at 7 bases. This CDR3 has 15 amino acids. V lost 2 bases to trimming and J lost 8 bases; unmatched junction nucleotides: 8. CDR1 is SEHNR, CDR2 FQNEAQ, per germline (reference sequence). The CDR3 DNA sequence: TGTGCCAGCAGCTTACAGACAGGGATAAGGGAAAAACTGTTTTTT. Amino acid sequence: CASSLQTGIREKLFF.

The J gene is TRBJ2-7, the V gene TRBV10-1, with D maybe TRBD1 (5 bases). Germline V gene data show CDR1 as WNHNN and CDR2 as SYGVQD (reference sequence). Trimming took off 2 bases at V and 2 bases at J, with 7 bases between the two ends. The CDR3 has 13 residues. The CDR3 loop reads CASSEGRAYEQYF. The CDR3 DNA reads TGCGCCAGCAGTGAGGGCAGGGCCTACGAGCAGTACTTC.

This clone was counted only a few times. The chain links TRBV7-9 to TRBJ2-1, with D possibly being TRBD1 (6 bases). V lost 7 bases and J lost 5, with 12 bases in between. In germline, CDR1 is SEHNR, CDR2 FQNEAQ (reference sequence). The CDR3 sequence is 13 residues long. The CDR3 DNA reads as TGTGCCAGCAATCAAAAGGGGGACAATGAGCAGTTCTTC. As protein: CASNQKGDNEQFF.

The V gene is TRBV30, the J gene TRBJ2-7, with TRBD1 as a possible D gene (6 bases). The ends were cut back, 4 bases at V and 7 bases at J, with 17 bases in the middle. Germline V gene lookup returns CDR1 GTSNPN and CDR2 SVGIG (reference sequence). The CDR3 runs to 13 residues. As DNA, the CDR3 is TGTGCCTGGAACAGGGCAAGCAGGTCGGAGCAGTACTTC. Protein sequence: CAWNRASRSEQYF.